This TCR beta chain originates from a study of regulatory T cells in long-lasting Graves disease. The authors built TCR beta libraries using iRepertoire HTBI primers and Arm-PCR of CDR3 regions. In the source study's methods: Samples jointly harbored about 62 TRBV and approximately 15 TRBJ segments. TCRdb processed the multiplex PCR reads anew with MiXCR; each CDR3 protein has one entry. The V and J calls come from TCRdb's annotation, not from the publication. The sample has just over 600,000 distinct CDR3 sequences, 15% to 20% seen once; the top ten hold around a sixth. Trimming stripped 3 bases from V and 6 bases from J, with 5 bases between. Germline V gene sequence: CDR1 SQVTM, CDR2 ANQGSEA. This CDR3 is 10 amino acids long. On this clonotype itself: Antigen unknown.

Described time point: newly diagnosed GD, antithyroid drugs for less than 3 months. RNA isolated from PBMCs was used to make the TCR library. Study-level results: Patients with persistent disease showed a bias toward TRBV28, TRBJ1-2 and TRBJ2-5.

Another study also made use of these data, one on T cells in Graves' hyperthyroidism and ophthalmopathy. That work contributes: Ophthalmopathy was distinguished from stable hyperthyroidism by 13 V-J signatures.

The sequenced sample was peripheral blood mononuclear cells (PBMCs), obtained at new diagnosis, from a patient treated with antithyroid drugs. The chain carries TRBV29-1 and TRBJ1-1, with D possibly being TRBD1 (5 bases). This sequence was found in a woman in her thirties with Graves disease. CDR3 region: CSVDRAEAFF. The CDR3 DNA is TGCAGCGTTGACAGGGCTGAAGCTTTCTTT.